The 16 T cell receptor beta chains below come from one sample, sequenced in a study of monozygotic twins with inflammatory bowel disease. TCRdb reanalyzed the 5' RACE reads and collapses them to one entry per CDR3 protein, without DNA. This table holds 330,000 or so distinct CDR3 sequences. Sequenced input: blood. Source of these receptors: a human donor with ulcerative colitis or Crohn's disease, or a healthy co-twin of an affected twin (not recorded which).

This chain joins TRBV18 and TRBJ1-5. This CDR3 is built from 12 residues. Per germline, CDR1 KGHSH and CDR2 LQKENI. This CDR3 is CASSPDGIPQHF.

The chain couples TRBV5-8 to TRBJ2-2; the D gene TCRdb calls, TRBD2, cannot be checked with no DNA. This CDR3 is built from 17 residues. The germline CDR1 and CDR2 sequences are SGHTS and YDEGEE. CDR3 sequence reads: CASSPSGLAGNTGELFF. Combining the CDR3 with reference TRBV5-8 and TRBJ2-2 gives the whole variable domain EAGVTQSPTHLIKTRGQQATLRCSPISGHTSVYWYQQALGLGLQFLLWYDEGEERNRGNFPPRFSGRQFPNYSSELNVNALELEDSALYLCASSPSGLAGNTGELFFGEGSRLTVL.

This chain uses TRBV14 with TRBJ2-2. Germline loops: CDR1 SGHDN, CDR2 FVKESK. This CDR3 is built from 14 residues. This CDR3 reads CASSQEADFGELFF.

The chain carries TRBV13 and TRBJ1-5; TCRdb's D call, TRBD1, is unchecked because there is no DNA. The germline CDR1 and CDR2 sequences are PRHDT and FYEKMQ (reference sequence). There are 14 residues in the CDR3. This CDR3 is CASSSREKGQPQHF.

The J gene is TRBJ2-3, the V gene TRBV11-2; the D gene TCRdb calls, TRBD1, cannot be checked with no DNA. This CDR3 contains 17 residues. Germline CDR1 reads SGHAT; CDR2 reads FQNNGV. The CDR3 here is CASSFSRGGSSTDTQYF.

The V call is TRBV27, the J call TRBJ2-7; TCRdb reports TRBD1, a call that lacks DNA to check it against. The V gene's germline CDR1 is MNHEY and CDR2 SMNVEV (reference sequence). The CDR3 runs to 16 residues. CDR3 in amino acids: CASSPEPGGLPYEQYF.

This sequence joins TRBV29-1 and TRBJ1-1. Germline CDR1 and CDR2: SQVTM and ANQGSEA. The CDR3 is made up of 14 amino acids. CDR3 amino acids: CSVEEFTQNTEAFF.

The chain's CDR3 is CASLGIYNEQFF. This chain links TRBV13 with TRBJ2-1. CDR3 length: 12 amino acids. Germline V gene data show CDR1 as PRHDT and CDR2 as FYEKMQ (reference sequence).

V usage is TRBV6-1 and J usage is TRBJ2-7; with no DNA, the TCRdb D assignment of TRBD2 cannot be verified. The CDR3 consists of 14 residues. Germline values: CDR1 MNHNS, CDR2 SASEGT. The CDR3 loop reads CASSGGGTSYEQYF.

The rearrangement uses TRBV10-2 and TRBJ1-4; checking the TCRdb D call of TRBD1 is not possible without DNA. Germline V gives CDR1 WSHSY, CDR2 SAAADI. The CDR3 spans 15 residues. The chain's CDR3 is CASSEDGTGRGKLFF.

This chain uses TRBV7-2 with TRBJ2-1. Germline assignment: CDR1 SGHTA and CDR2 FQGNSA. The CDR3 sequence is 13 residues long. The CDR3 sequence: CASSHSGVNEQFF.

The chain has TRBV20-1 and TRBJ2-3; without DNA, the TCRdb call of TRBD2 cannot be checked. Per germline, CDR1 DFQATT and CDR2 SNEGSKA (reference sequence). CDR3 length: 15 amino acids. The CDR3: CSARDRVLPTDTQYF.

The rearrangement links TRBV4-3 to TRBJ2-3; without DNA, the TCRdb call of TRBD2 cannot be checked. The CDR3 runs 16 residues. The germline V gene has CDR1 LGHNA and CDR2 YSLEER. The CDR3 spells CASSQRGASGGDTQYF.

The rearrangement uses TRBV18 and TRBJ2-1; TCRdb names TRBD2, which stays unverified in the absence of DNA. Germline V gene data show CDR1 as KGHSH and CDR2 as LQKENI. The CDR3 has 15 amino acids. The CDR3 region is CASSETSGGAFVQFF.

V usage is TRBV27 and J usage is TRBJ1-1. Germline-derived CDR1 and CDR2 are MNHEY and SMNVEV (reference sequence). The CDR3 has 17 amino acids. The CDR3 loop is CASSFLRTGRMNTEAFF.

This chain connects TRBV23-1 to TRBJ2-3. TRBV23-1 is reported as an ORF; its role is uncertain. The CDR3 contains 13 residues. CDR3 sequence: CASSQLLSDTQYF.